The 17 T cell receptor beta chains below come from one sample, sequenced in a study of control samples from healthy donors and cancer patients. This table comes from immunoSEQ multiplex PCR, and its TCRdb copy is limited to in-frame clones, with some not included. This sample has roughly 98,000 clones, with 82% found just once. Sequenced material: blood. The origin of the receptors is a woman aged 55-70 years in good health.

The chain recombines TRBV7-8 with TRBJ2-7; 7 positions agree with TRBD1. CDR1 is SGHVS and CDR2 is FQNEAQ in the germline V gene. CDR3 size: 13 residues. J lost 4 bases, V lost 7 bases, and 7 bases had no gene match. For the CDR3, the DNA is TGTGCCAGCATGTTCAACAGGGGTTACGAGCAGTACTTC. It codes for CASMFNRGYEQYF.

V gene TRBV12-5 combines with J gene TRBJ1-5, with a possible D match to TRBD1 (5 bases). The CDR3 has 14 amino acids. With 5 bases removed from V and 5 bases from J, the gap between germline ends came to 13 bases. Germline V gene data show CDR1 as LGHNT and CDR2 as FRNRAP. In DNA, the CDR3 is TGTGCTAGTGGTGGGGACCAGATATATCAGCCCCAGCATTTT. Translated, it gives CASGGDQIYQPQHF.

The genes are TRBV28 and TRBJ2-7; tentative D call: TRBD2 (6 bases). V was pared by 3 bases and J by 5 bases, with 20 bases between. CDR1 MDHEN and CDR2 SYDVKM come from the germline V gene. The CDR3 length is 16 residues. The CDR3 DNA follows: TGTGCCAGCAGTTTCTCCTCCGCGGCGGGACGCCACGAGCAGTACTTC. This codes for CASSFSSAAGRHEQYF.

The gene calls are TRBV7-2 and TRBJ2-5; unclear D gene. Germline lookup yields CDR1 SGHTA and CDR2 FQGNSA. This CDR3 comprises 11 residues. With 3 bases removed from V and 5 bases from J, the gap between germline ends came to 4 bases. The CDR3 region is CASSLVETQYF. CDR3 DNA sequence: TGTGCCAGCAGCTTGGTGGAGACCCAGTACTTC.

The rearrangement links TRBV11-3 to TRBJ2-5; D gene unclear. Germline CDR1 is SGHNT and CDR2 is YENEEA. This CDR3 contains 11 residues. Trimming pared 7 bases from V and 3 bases from J, leaving 6 bases between. CDR3 coding DNA: TGTGCCAGCATAGATAAAGAGACCCAGTACTTC. Translation gives CASIDKETQYF.

The J gene is TRBJ2-6, the V gene TRBV4-1; D is perhaps TRBD2 (5 bases). V lost 2 bases and J 2 bases, leaving 10 bases between the germline ends. Germline V gene lookup returns CDR1 MGHRA and CDR2 YSYEKL. The length of the CDR3 is 16 residues. Here the CDR3 DNA reads TGCGCCAGCAGCCAACGACTAATCCCTGGGGCCAACGTCCTGACTTTC. This translates into CASSQRLIPGANVLTF.

This rearrangement joins TRBV2 to TRBJ2-7; possible D gene TRBD2, 5 bases. The CDR3 has 13 amino acids. Germline values: CDR1 SNHLY, CDR2 FYNNEI. V was shortened by 7 bases and J by 0 bases, with 10 bases between the two germline ends. The CDR3, as DNA: TGTGCCAGCACATGGACTTTCTCCTACGAGCAGTACTTC. It specifies CASTWTFSYEQYF.

V usage is TRBV6-5 and J usage is TRBJ1-5; no clear D. The germline V gene encodes CDR1 MNHEY and CDR2 SVGAGI. This CDR3 is 15 amino acids long. Between the trimmed V and J ends, which lost 7 bases and 0 bases, there was a span of 13 bases. The CDR3 DNA reads as TGTGCCAGCATAAGGATTGGGGATAGCAATCAGCCCCAGCATTTT. As protein: CASIRIGDSNQPQHF.

The V call is TRBV6-6, the J call TRBJ1-2, with D possibly TRBD1 on 5 matching bases. This CDR3 spans 13 amino acids. Germline V gives CDR1 MNHNY, CDR2 SVGAGI (reference sequence). V shed 10 bases and J shed 4 bases, with 16 bases lying between them. The CDR3 coding sequence is TGTGCCATCAGAGTGGGGAGGGGCTATGGCTACACCTTC. Its translation is CAIRVGRGYGYTF.

In DNA, the CDR3 is TGTGCCAGTAGTCCTGGACAGGGGTTTCTCTATGGCTACACCTTC. Translating it yields CASSPGQGFLYGYTF. This chain connects TRBV19 to TRBJ1-2; 9 nucleotides line up with TRBD1. The germline V gene has CDR1 LNHDA and CDR2 SQIVND (reference sequence). V shed 5 bases and J 4 bases; nucleotides not matched to a gene: 8. The CDR3 is 15 amino acids.

V gene TRBV11-2 combines with J gene TRBJ2-3, with TRBD2 matching over 7 bases. Unmatched junction bases numbered 11, after V lost 1 base and J lost 1 base. The CDR3 length is 18 residues. Germline V lookup: CDR1 SGHAT, CDR2 FQNNGV. The CDR3 region has the DNA TGTGCCAGCAGCTTAGGGGCCCTCGCTAGCGGAGGCACAGATACGCAGTATTTT. As protein: CASSLGALASGGTDTQYF.

This clone came up many times. The chain joins TRBV6-6 to TRBJ2-1; D is perhaps TRBD1 (6 bases). CDR3 length: 15 amino acids. Trimming shortened V by 7 bases and J by 5 bases, and 18 bases separated the two germline ends. Per germline, CDR1 MNHNY and CDR2 SVGAGI (reference sequence). CDR3: CASTRSLGTNNEQFF. CDR3 DNA sequence: TGTGCCAGCACCAGAAGTTTAGGGACAAACAATGAGCAGTTCTTC.

The rearrangement links TRBV14 to TRBJ1-1; D call uncertain. CDR1 is SGHDN, CDR2 FVKESK, per germline. V was pared by 5 bases and J by 4 bases, with 8 bases between. The CDR3 spans 12 residues. The CDR3 DNA reads as TGTGCCAGCAGCAGGTGGGGCACTGAAGCTTTCTTT. Translating it yields CASSRWGTEAFF.

The V gene is TRBV5-1, the J gene TRBJ1-5; possibly TRBD1 for D (5 bases). The CDR3 has 13 amino acids. Germline V gene data show CDR1 as SGHRS and CDR2 as YFSETQ. V gave up 3 bases and J gave up 4 bases, with 8 bases separating them. This CDR3 reads CASSSGQNQPQHF. The CDR3 coding sequence is TGCGCCAGCAGCTCAGGACAAAATCAGCCCCAGCATTTT. Complete variable domain (other parts from reference TRBV5-1 and TRBJ1-5): KAGVTQTPRYLIKTRGQQVTLSCSPISGHRSVSWYQQTPGQGLQFLFEYFSETQRNKGNFPGRFSGRQFSNSRSEMNVSTLELGDSALYLCASSSGQNQPQHFGDGTRLSIL.

The chain carries TRBV7-2 and TRBJ1-5, with D possibly TRBD1 on 5 matching bases. The CDR3 has 17 residues. Per germline, CDR1 SGHTA and CDR2 FQGNSA. The ends were cut back, 4 bases at V and 6 bases at J, with 22 bases in the middle. Here the CDR3 reads CASSSSTPNRPLQPQHF. Written as DNA, the CDR3 is TGTGCCAGCAGCTCATCTACCCCCAACAGGCCCCTTCAGCCCCAGCATTTT.

J is TRBJ2-2 and V is TRBV6-5; 8 bases match TRBD2. The junction had 12 bases not matched to a gene; V was cut back by 9 bases and J by 6 bases. CDR1 and CDR2 (germline): MNHEY, SVGAGI. The CDR3 loop spans 15 amino acids. CDR3 coding DNA: TGTGCCAGACGACCCAGCGGGAGTGGAGCCGGGGAGCTGTTTTTT. Amino acid sequence: CARRPSGSGAGELFF.

This clone appeared a single time. CDR3 nucleotide sequence: TGTGCCAGCCCCACCTCGGAGACAGGCCCCTCTGGAAACACCATATATTTT. It encodes CASPTSETGPSGNTIYF. The rearrangement uses TRBV7-9 and TRBJ1-3, with a tentative D call TRBD1 (6 bases). Germline CDR1 reads SEHNR; CDR2 reads FQNEAQ (reference sequence). V was pared by 8 bases and J by 0 bases, with 20 bases between. The CDR3 loop spans 17 amino acids. The whole variable domain, filled in from reference TRBV7-9 and TRBJ1-3, reads DTGVSQNPRHKITKRGQNVTFRCDPISEHNRLYWYRQTLGQGPEFLTYFQNEAQLEKSRLLSDRFSAERPKGSFSTLEIQRTEQGDSAMYLCASPTSETGPSGNTIYFGEGSWLTVV.